This T cell receptor (beta chain) stems from a study of CD8+ T cells in alopecia areata. RNA was isolated and reverse transcribed to cDNA, the sequencing template. Method: immunoSEQ multiplex PCR; TCRdb's copy keeps in-frame clones and lacks some. The sample carries 93,000 or so clones, just over 85% recorded once. The CDR3 contains 14 residues. CDR1 is MGHRA and CDR2 is YSYEKL in the germline V gene. J lost 5 bases, V lost 1 base, and 3 bases had no gene match. Treatment here: oral pan-JAK inhibitor, 5-10 mg twice daily. The chain uses TRBV4-1 and TRBJ2-5, with TRBD1 matching 8 bases. Sequenced here: CD8+ T cells sorted from blood, sampled at approximately week 30, from a patient treated with tofacitinib. The TCR comes from a human donor with alopecia areata. This CDR3 reads CASSQGQGLETQYF. In nucleotides, the CDR3 is TGCGCCAGCAGCCAAGGACAGGGGTTGGAGACCCAGTACTTC.